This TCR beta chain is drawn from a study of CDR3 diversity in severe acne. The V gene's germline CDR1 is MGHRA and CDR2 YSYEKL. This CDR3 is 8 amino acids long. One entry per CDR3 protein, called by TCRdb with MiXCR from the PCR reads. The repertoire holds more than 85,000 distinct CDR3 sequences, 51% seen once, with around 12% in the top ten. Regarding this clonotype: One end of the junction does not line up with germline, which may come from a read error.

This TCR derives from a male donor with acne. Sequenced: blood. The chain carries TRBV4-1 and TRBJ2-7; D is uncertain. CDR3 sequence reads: CASSQAVF. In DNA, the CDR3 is TGCGCCAGCAGCCAAGCTGTTTTC.